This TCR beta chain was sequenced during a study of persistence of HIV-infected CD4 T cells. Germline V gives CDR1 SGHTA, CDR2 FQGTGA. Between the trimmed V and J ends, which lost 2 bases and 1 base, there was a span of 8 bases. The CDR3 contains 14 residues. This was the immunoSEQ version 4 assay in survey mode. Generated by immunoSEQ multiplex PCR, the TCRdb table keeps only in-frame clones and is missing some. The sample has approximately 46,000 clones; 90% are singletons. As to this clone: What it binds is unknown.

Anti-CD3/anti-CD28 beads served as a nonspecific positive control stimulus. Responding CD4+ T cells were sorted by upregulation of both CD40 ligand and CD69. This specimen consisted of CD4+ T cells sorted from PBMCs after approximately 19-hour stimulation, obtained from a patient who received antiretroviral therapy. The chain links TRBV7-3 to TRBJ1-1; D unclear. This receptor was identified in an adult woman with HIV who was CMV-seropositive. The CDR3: CASSLHGANTEAFF. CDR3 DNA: TGTGCCAGCAGCTTACACGGAGCGAACACTGAAGCTTTCTTT.